This T cell receptor (beta chain) was sequenced for a study of cytomegalovirus exposure and HLA in healthy donors. General study points: In vitro experiments confirmed that three CMV-associated chains were specific for CMV antigens. The study designated over 150 TCR beta chains cytomegalovirus-associated.

Germline loops: CDR1 MNHEY, CDR2 SVGAGI. With 5 bases clipped from V and 11 bases from J, the junction kept 12 bases outside the gene matches. The CDR3 is 14 residues long. Regarding this clone: Its target is unknown.

Nominally healthy donors provided the samples, though records likely missed some immune exposures. The PCR had 60 Vbeta and 13 Jbeta primers. Sequenced by immunoSEQ multiplex PCR; TCRdb stores in-frame clones only, minus some. Counted here are around 140,000 clones, about 81% occurring once; the ten biggest clones make up roughly 8%. The specimen sequenced was PBMCs. The TCR comes from a woman aged 50 to 60 in good health and CMV-seropositive. The chain uses TRBV6-5 and TRBJ1-5; 7 bases agree with TRBD1. The CDR3 DNA reads TGTGCCAGCAGTGATCAGGGGGGACCATCGGCCCAGCATTTT. This gives the protein CASSDQGGPSAQHF.